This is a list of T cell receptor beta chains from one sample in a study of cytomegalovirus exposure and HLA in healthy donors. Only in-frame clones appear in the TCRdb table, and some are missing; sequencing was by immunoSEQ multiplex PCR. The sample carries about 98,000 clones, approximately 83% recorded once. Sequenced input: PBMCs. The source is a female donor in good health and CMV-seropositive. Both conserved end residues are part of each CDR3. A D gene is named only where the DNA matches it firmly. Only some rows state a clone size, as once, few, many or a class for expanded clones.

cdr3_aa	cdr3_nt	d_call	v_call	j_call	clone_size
CASSHRDGQPQHF	TGTGCCAGCAGCCACAGGGATGGGCAGCCCCAGCATTTT	-	TRBV5-6	TRBJ1-5	-
CARSLKGLIGPGTDNSPLHF	TGTGCCAGAAGCTTGAAAGGATTAATCGGGCCCGGGACAGATAATTCACCCCTCCACTTT	TRBD1	TRBV5-3	TRBJ1-6	once
CASSSKRGGTEAFF	TGCGCCAGCAGCTCCAAAAGGGGGGGCACTGAAGCTTTCTTT	-	TRBV5-1	TRBJ1-1	-
CASRHSEDRLGGYTF	TGCGCCAGCAGACATTCAGAGGACAGGTTGGGCGGCTACACCTTC	TRBD1	TRBV4-1	TRBJ1-2	-
CASSDIAGRREQYF	TGTGCCAGCAGTGATATTGCAGGGCGGCGTGAGCAGTACTTC	-	TRBV6-1	TRBJ2-7	-
CASSEIGTAYNSPLHF	TGTGCCAGCAGTGAAATAGGGACAGCCTATAATTCACCCCTCCACTTT	TRBD1	TRBV6-1	TRBJ1-6	-
CAWRTSGSSNEQFF	TGTGCCTGGAGGACTAGCGGGAGCAGTAATGAGCAGTTCTTC	TRBD2	TRBV30	TRBJ2-1	-
CATSRKIRDTLDTEAFF	TGTGCCACCAGCAGAAAAATCCGGGACACCCTGGACACTGAAGCTTTCTTT	-	TRBV15	TRBJ1-1	once
CAWSRLGANEKLFF	TGTGCCTGGAGTAGGCTCGGAGCTAATGAAAAACTGTTTTTT	-	TRBV30	TRBJ1-4	-
CASSLRDSQETQYF	TGCGCCAGCAGCTTGAGAGATAGCCAAGAGACCCAGTACTTC	-	TRBV5-1	TRBJ2-5	-
CASSPGFDTEAFF	TGCGCCAGCAGCCCAGGGTTCGACACTGAAGCTTTCTTT	-	TRBV5-1	TRBJ1-1	-
CASSFVDRFDEQFF	TGTGCCAGCAGTTTCGTAGACAGGTTCGATGAGCAGTTCTTC	-	TRBV6-5	TRBJ2-1	-
CASRPTEDSNQPQHF	TGCGCCAGCAGGCCGACAGAGGACAGCAATCAGCCCCAGCATTTT	-	TRBV4-1	TRBJ1-5	-
CASRRLATSSYEQYF	TGTGCCAGCAGGAGACTAGCGACCAGCTCCTACGAGCAGTACTTC	TRBD2	TRBV27	TRBJ2-7	-
CASSARGGAHPEQFF	TGTGCCAGCAGCGCCCGGGGGGGGGCGCATCCCGAGCAGTTCTTC	TRBD2	TRBV13	TRBJ2-1	-
CASTPDYEAFF	TGTGCCAGCACCCCGGACTATGAAGCTTTCTTT	-	TRBV7-9	TRBJ1-1	-
CASSSQKYEQYF	TGTGCCAGCAGCTCACAGAAGTACGAGCAGTACTTC	-	TRBV7-9	TRBJ2-7	-
CASSAYRVWDTEAFF	TGTGCCAGCAGCGCATACAGGGTGTGGGACACTGAAGCTTTCTTT	-	TRBV7-8	TRBJ1-1	-
CASSPRTGPGKTQYF	TGTGCCAGCAGTCCCCGAACAGGGCCGGGAAAGACCCAGTACTTC	-	TRBV6-5	TRBJ2-5	-
CSVGHRGRGETQYF	TGCAGCGTTGGCCACAGGGGGCGGGGAGAGACCCAGTACTTC	TRBD1	TRBV29-1	TRBJ2-5	once
CASSKGQVLRTEAFF	TGTGCCAGCAGCAAGGGACAGGTTCTGCGGACTGAAGCTTTCTTT	TRBD1	TRBV5-4	TRBJ1-1	-
CASSEQGVGNTIYF	TGCGCCAGCAGCGAACAGGGGGTTGGAAACACCATATATTTT	TRBD1	TRBV5-1	TRBJ1-3	-
CASSHTGETNEKLFF	TGCGCCAGCAGCCATACAGGGGAGACGAATGAAAAACTGTTTTTT	TRBD1	TRBV5-1	TRBJ1-4	few
CASHDRGTNYGYTF	TGTGCCAGTCACGACAGGGGGACTAACTATGGCTACACCTTC	TRBD1	TRBV2	TRBJ1-2	-
CASTPGVGTLVYGYTF	TGCGCCAGCACCCCAGGGGTTGGGACACTGGTCTATGGCTACACCTTC	-	TRBV5-1	TRBJ1-2	-
CASSQEDRQETQYF	TGCGCCAGCAGCCAAGAGGACAGACAAGAGACCCAGTACTTC	-	TRBV4-1	TRBJ2-5	-
CASSLNPSGGCEQYF	TGTGCCAGCAGTTTGAATCCTAGCGGGGGGTGCGAGCAGTACTTC	TRBD2	TRBV6-5	TRBJ2-7	-
CASSLAGLAGYVEQFF	TGCGCCAGCAGCTTGGCGGGACTAGCGGGTTATGTGGAGCAGTTCTTC	TRBD2	TRBV5-1	TRBJ2-1	-
CASSLFSGGNTEAFF	TGTGCCAGCAGTTTATTTTCAGGGGGCAACACTGAAGCTTTCTTT	TRBD1	TRBV27	TRBJ1-1	-
CASSIRTDGGTEAFF	TGTGCCAGCAGTATACGGACAGATGGGGGCACTGAAGCTTTCTTT	-	TRBV27	TRBJ1-1	-
CASSLAPGRGNQPQHF	TGTGCCAGCAGCTTAGCGCCTGGCAGGGGGAATCAGCCCCAGCATTTT	TRBD1	TRBV7-6	TRBJ1-5	-
CASSKPSGQGNYGYTF	TGTGCCAGCAGCAAGCCCTCGGGACAGGGGAACTATGGCTACACCTTC	TRBD1	TRBV5-4	TRBJ1-2	-
CASSPREGGSLHTEAFF	TGCGCCAGCAGCCCCCGAGAGGGCGGATCACTTCACACTGAAGCTTTCTTT	-	TRBV4-1	TRBJ1-1	few
CASSLRTGGRNEQYF	TGCGCCAGCAGCTTGCGGACAGGTGGTCGGAACGAGCAGTACTTC	TRBD1	TRBV5-1	TRBJ2-7	-
CASSLLGATEAFF	TGTGCCAGCAGTTTATTAGGGGCCACTGAAGCTTTCTTT	-	TRBV27	TRBJ1-1	-
CASRDSGGSYNEQFF	TGTGCCAGCAGAGACAGCGGGGGGTCCTACAATGAGCAGTTCTTC	TRBD2	TRBV2	TRBJ2-1	few
CARSSGTSGKWDTQYF	TGCGCCCGCAGCTCCGGGACTAGCGGGAAGTGGGATACGCAGTATTTT	TRBD2	TRBV10-1	TRBJ2-3	-
CASSLRQGTGANVLTF	TGTGCCAGCAGCTTACGACAGGGCACTGGGGCCAACGTCCTGACTTTC	TRBD1	TRBV7-9	TRBJ2-6	-
CASSLVRGSNQPQHF	TGTGCCAGCAGTTTAGTCAGGGGGAGCAATCAGCCCCAGCATTTT	TRBD1	TRBV28	TRBJ1-5	-
CASSLALVADTQYF	TGCGCCAGCAGCTTGGCCCTAGTGGCAGATACGCAGTATTTT	-	TRBV5-1	TRBJ2-3	-
CASSESPGLTYNEQFF	TGTGCCAGCAGTGAATCTCCGGGACTGACATACAATGAGCAGTTCTTC	-	TRBV25-1	TRBJ2-1	-
CASSPQQGGNQPQHF	TGTGCCAGCTCACCTCAACAGGGTGGCAATCAGCCCCAGCATTTT	-	TRBV18	TRBJ1-5	-
CASSLGAGYEQYF	TGTGCCAGCAGTCTGGGGGCCGGCTACGAGCAGTACTTC	-	TRBV7-6	TRBJ2-7	-
CASSLTTGSYEQYF	TGTGCCAGCAGTTTAACCACAGGGTCCTACGAGCAGTACTTC	-	TRBV6-6	TRBJ2-7	-
CASTVKGTSNSNQPQHF	TGTGCCAGCACCGTTAAAGGGACATCTAATAGCAATCAGCCCCAGCATTTT	-	TRBV13	TRBJ1-5	-
CASSLSSGGHNTGELFF	TGCGCCAGCAGCTTGTCTAGCGGGGGGCATAACACCGGGGAGCTGTTTTTT	TRBD2	TRBV5-1	TRBJ2-2	-
CASMGGPTEAFF	TGCGCCAGCATGGGGGGGCCCACTGAAGCTTTCTTT	-	TRBV10-2	TRBJ1-1	-
CASSPRVLPYGYTF	TGTGCCAGCAGCCCCCGGGTCCTTCCCTATGGCTACACCTTC	-	TRBV13	TRBJ1-2	-
CASCRGNEQFF	TGTGCCAGTTGCAGGGGCAATGAGCAGTTCTTC	-	TRBV27	TRBJ2-1	-
CASSNYGDQAFF	TGTGCCAGCAGTAATTACGGGGATCAAGCTTTCTTT	-	TRBV6-6	TRBJ1-1	medium-sized
CASSQNRVENNGAFF	TGTGCCAGCAGTCAAAACCGGGTCGAAAATAACGGAGCTTTCTTT	-	TRBV6-1	TRBJ1-1	-